Sequencing of this T cell receptor (beta chain) was carried out in a study of blood T cell repertoires in COVID-19. For the study at large: The United States, Italy and Spain supplied acute and convalescent COVID-19 samples. From T cells, B-cell-depleted T cells, or PBMCs came the material, which was cDNA or gDNA.

In the study's own analysis: Amplification from reference gene primers served as the basis for estimated nucleated cell counts. The table came from immunoSEQ multiplex PCR; TCRdb's copy has only in-frame clones and leaves some out. V and J calls and clone size are given by that table; D and trimming were obtained from the DNA. The sample has about 110,000 clones, about four fifths seen once. The junction had 10 bases not matched to a gene; V was cut back by 3 bases and J by 4 bases. The germline V gene has CDR1 KGHDR and CDR2 SFDVKD. This CDR3 comprises 17 residues. The TCR originated in a woman in her seventies with acute or convalescent COVID-19. Sequencing was carried out using peripheral blood. The V call is TRBV24-1, the J call TRBJ1-5; TRBD1 aligns across 8 bases. The CDR3 here is CATSDPPDRDPNQPQHF. DNA of the CDR3: TGTGCCACCAGTGATCCTCCGGACAGGGATCCTAATCAGCCCCAGCATTTT.